This TCR beta chain comes out of a study of a mutant IDH1 vaccine in newly diagnosed glioma. The method was immunoSEQ multiplex PCR; TCRdb's version includes in-frame clones alone and lacks a portion of them. The sample consists of over 14,000 clones, over 75% of them appearing once. Trimming pared 1 base from V and 7 bases from J, leaving 13 bases between. This CDR3 has 13 residues. Germline V CDR1 and CDR2: GTSNPN, SVGIG (reference sequence). Time point reported: baseline, week 1 (first vaccination visit). Treatment here: pre-vaccination baseline after standard-of-care therapy. Sample: PBMCs, taken from a glioma patient treated with radiotherapy, temozolomide or both. The chain employs TRBV30 and TRBJ1-2, with D hard to call. This TCR was sampled from a woman in her thirties or forties with glioma. Some clones in this sample may be carry-over from other donors' samples. CDR3 DNA sequence: TGTGCCTGGAGTGAAATCCCCTCGGGTGGCTACACCTTC. This encodes CAWSEIPSGGYTF.